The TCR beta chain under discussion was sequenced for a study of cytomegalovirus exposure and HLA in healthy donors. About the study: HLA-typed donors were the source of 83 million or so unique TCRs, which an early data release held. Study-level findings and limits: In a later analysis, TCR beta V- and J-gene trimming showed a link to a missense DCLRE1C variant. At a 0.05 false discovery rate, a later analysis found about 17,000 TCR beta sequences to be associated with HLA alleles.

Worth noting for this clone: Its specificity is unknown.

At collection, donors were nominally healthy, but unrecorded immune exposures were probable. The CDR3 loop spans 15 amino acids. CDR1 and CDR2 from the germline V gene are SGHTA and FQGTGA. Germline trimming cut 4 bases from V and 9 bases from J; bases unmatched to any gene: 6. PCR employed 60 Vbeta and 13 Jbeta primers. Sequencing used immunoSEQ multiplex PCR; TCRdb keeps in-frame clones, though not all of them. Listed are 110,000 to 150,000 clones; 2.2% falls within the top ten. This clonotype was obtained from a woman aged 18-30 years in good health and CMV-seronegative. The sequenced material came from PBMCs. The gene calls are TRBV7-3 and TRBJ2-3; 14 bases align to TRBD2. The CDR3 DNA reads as TGTGCCAGCAGCTCCGGACTAGCGGGAGGCAGGACGCAGTATTTT. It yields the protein CASSSGLAGGRTQYF.